Reported below is one TCR beta chain. Its antigen remains undetermined. No much larger clone is present one base from it, and per-base qualities are unavailable. CDR1 DFQATT and CDR2 SNEGSKA are derived from the germline V gene (reference sequence). V and J are truncated by 0 bases and 2 bases respectively, leaving an intervening sequence of 16 bases. Including the terminal cysteine and phenylalanine, the CDR3 comprises 16 residues. This entry keeps only the CDR3 DNA: 48 bases, framed from base 1. This entry belongs to a study of CD8 T cells in ankylosing spondylitis (dated by TCRdb to 2016 to 2017). With respect to the entire study: T cell receptor beta repertoires were profiled in healthy donors and ankylosing spondylitis patients so that disease-linked TCR variants could be found. Peripheral blood samples were taken, and synovial fluid was additionally collected from ankylosing spondylitis patients. The whole study cohort included 108 healthy donors and about two dozen ankylosing spondylitis patients.

Results and caveats for the whole study, not just this receptor: A TCR beta motif of 7 or 8 highly homologous amino acid variants appeared characteristic of blood from ankylosing spondylitis patients. Some motif variants were previously reported in synovial fluid and blood of reactive arthritis patients, suggesting common disease-initiation mechanisms. According to the report, matched synovial fluid samples from ankylosing spondylitis patients were significantly enriched for the disease-linked clones. A CD8+ phenotype was shown by the disease-linked clones, which were found at relatively low frequencies in peripheral blood.

The run used an Illumina HiSeq 2500. TCR beta libraries were prepared by quantitative 5'-RACE with molecular barcodes. As for the original processing: A new computational method based on a probabilistic model of VDJ rearrangement was used to identify disease-linked TCR variants. Using fastp trimming at Q25 and MiXCR clonotype assembly, TCRdb reanalyzed the public sequencing data and kept in-frame beta chains. Rows with a matching CDR3 protein are joined into one entry that keeps the most common DNA and genes. The V and J calls and clone size are TCRdb's, not the authors'. This sample is represented by fewer than 400,000 distinct CDR3 sequences; 6.5% to 10% of them were singletons. Approximately 15% of the sample lies in the top ten.

The V and J genes are TRBV20-1 and TRBJ2-5; no D segment can be confidently identified. The receptor was derived from a male donor with ankylosing spondylitis. The sequencing input was blood, either unsorted or a sorted T cell fraction (not recorded which). The DNA is as follows: TGCAGTGCTAGAGATGGGGTCCGCGCGATGCAAGAGACCCAGTACTTC. Translated, this gives CSARDGVRAMQETQYF.